This T cell receptor beta chain was identified in a study of control samples from healthy donors and cancer patients. Assay: immunoSEQ multiplex PCR; the TCRdb copy retains only in-frame clones and omits some. The sample includes roughly 180,000 clones, approximately 94% of them seen just once. In this sample, this clone turned up once. One junction end disagrees with the germline gene, perhaps due to a read error. Germline V CDR1 and CDR2: LNHNV, YYDKDF (reference sequence). The CDR3 runs 13 residues. The sequence was collected from a woman aged 18-29 years in good health. What was sequenced was blood. V and J are TRBV15 and TRBJ2-5; D gene unclear. In DNA, the CDR3 is TGTGCCGCCAGCATATCCCCAAGAGAGCCCCAGTACTTC. This codes for CAASISPREPQYF. Complete variable domain (other parts from reference TRBV15 and TRBJ2-5): DAMVIQNPRYQVTQFGKPVTLSCSQTLNHNVMYWYQQKSSQAPKLLFHYYDKDFNNEADTPDNFQSRRPNTSFCFLDIRSPGLGDTAMYLCAASISPREPQYFGPGTRLLVL.